Presented here are 16 T cell receptor beta chains from one specimen sequenced in a study of cytotoxic CD8 clonotypes in ibrutinib-treated CLL. Assay: immunoSEQ multiplex PCR; the TCRdb copy retains only in-frame clones and omits some. Here the sample spans some 40,000 clones, 65% to 70% being singletons. The material sequenced was PBMCs, taken at disease progression, from a patient treated with ibrutinib. The receptors come from a human donor with chronic lymphocytic leukemia.

The CDR3, as DNA: TGTGCCAGCAGCTTAAACACAGGGGGGTACTCCTACAATGAGCAGTTCTTC. It codes for CASSLNTGGYSYNEQFF. The V and J genes are TRBV7-8 and TRBJ2-1; 8 bases agree with TRBD1. The CDR3 extends over 17 amino acids. CDR1 and CDR2 (germline): SGHVS, FQNEAQ. Germline trimming cut 2 bases from V and 0 bases from J; bases unmatched to any gene: 6.

This chain uses TRBV2 with TRBJ1-4, with TRBD1 matching over 9 bases. The CDR3 length is 13 residues. Germline CDR1 and CDR2: SNHLY and FYNNEI. The trim removed 9 bases at V and 5 bases at J, leaving 4 bases unmatched. The CDR3: CARRTGVNEKLFF. CDR3 nucleotide sequence: TGTGCCAGAAGGACAGGGGTGAATGAAAAACTGTTTTTT.

This chain connects TRBV4-1 to TRBJ1-1, with TRBD1 as a possible D gene (6 bases). CDR1 and CDR2 from the germline V gene are MGHRA and YSYEKL. V was shortened by 1 base and J by 1 base, with 10 bases between the two germline ends. This CDR3 has 15 amino acids. This chain's CDR3 is CASSQVGRGNTEAFF. The CDR3 bases are TGCGCCAGCAGCCAAGTGGGCAGGGGGAACACTGAAGCTTTCTTT.

The rearrangement joins TRBV5-6 to TRBJ2-1; TRBD2 aligns across 7 bases. CDR3 length equals 16 residues. Unmatched junction bases numbered 7, after V lost 4 bases and J lost 0 bases. Germline CDR1 SGHDT, CDR2 YYEEEE. The CDR3 here is CASSGRLASSYNEQFF. The CDR3 DNA is TGTGCCAGCAGCGGCCGACTAGCTAGCTCCTACAATGAGCAGTTCTTC.

The sample holds a few counts of this clone. The chain employs TRBV19 and TRBJ1-2; D is uncertain. Germline loops: CDR1 LNHDA, CDR2 SQIVND (reference sequence). Trimming pared 5 bases from V and 5 bases from J, leaving 15 bases between. CDR3 length: 14 amino acids. In nucleotides, the CDR3 is TGTGCCAGTAGTGACCCGGGAGTCAGATATGGCTACACCTTC. Protein product: CASSDPGVRYGYTF.

This sequence joins TRBV2 and TRBJ2-1; 8 nucleotides match TRBD2. The CDR3 totals 15 residues. The germline V gene encodes CDR1 SNHLY and CDR2 FYNNEI. The ends lost 6 bases at V and 9 bases at J; junction bases unmatched: 13. The CDR3 bases are TGTGCCAGCAGGCCCAAGCGGGAGTGGGGGATTGAGCAGTTCTTC. Translation gives CASRPKREWGIEQFF. The full variable domain, rest sourced from reference TRBV2 and TRBJ2-1, is EPEVTQTPSHQVTQMGQEVILRCVPISNHLYFYWYRQILGQKVEFLVSFYNNEISEKSEIFDDQFSVERPDGSNFTLKIRSTKLEDSAMYFCASRPKREWGIEQFFGPGTRLTVL.

This chain links TRBV7-8 with TRBJ2-1; weak D call: TRBD1 (5 bases). Trimming removed 5 bases at V and 0 bases at J, with 14 bases between. Per the germline V gene, CDR1 is SGHVS and CDR2 is FQNEAQ. There are 16 residues in the CDR3. This chain's CDR3 is CASSAQGGSSYNEQFF. In nucleotides, the CDR3 is TGTGCCAGCAGCGCCCAGGGCGGAAGCTCCTACAATGAGCAGTTCTTC.

The chain is built from TRBV14 and TRBJ2-2; D perhaps matches TRBD1 (5 bases). With 3 bases removed from V and 3 bases from J, the gap between germline ends came to 23 bases. Germline V lookup: CDR1 SGHDN, CDR2 FVKESK. CDR3 length equals 19 residues. The DNA for the CDR3 is TGTGCCAGCAGCCAGCGTCCCCCCGGCAGGGCAGATGACACCGGGGAGCTGTTTTTT. This encodes CASSQRPPGRADDTGELFF.

The gene calls are TRBV28 and TRBJ2-3; D is ambiguous. Germline V gives CDR1 MDHEN, CDR2 SYDVKM. V was cut by 5 bases and J by 2 bases, with 14 bases left in between. The CDR3 length is 15 residues. In DNA, the CDR3 is TGTGCCAGCAGTCATAGAGGCCGCTACACAGATACGCAGTATTTT. It translates to CASSHRGRYTDTQYF.

This chain links TRBV4-1 with TRBJ2-2, with TRBD2 matching over 10 bases. V shed 4 bases, J shed 1 base, and the junction held 3 bases outside the gene matches. The CDR3 totals 16 residues. Germline-derived CDR1 and CDR2 are MGHRA and YSYEKL. CDR3 amino acids: CASSRGLARNTGELFF. DNA of the CDR3: TGCGCCAGCAGCCGGGGACTAGCGAGGAACACCGGGGAGCTGTTTTTT.

The rearrangement uses TRBV11-3 and TRBJ2-7; TRBD1 aligns across 10 bases. CDR3 length: 14 amino acids. The germline gives CDR1 SGHNT, CDR2 YENEEA. V shed 5 bases and J 3 bases; nucleotides not matched to a gene: 4. This CDR3 reads CASSPRTGGYEQYF. In nucleotides, the CDR3 is TGTGCCAGCAGCCCCCGGACAGGGGGCTACGAGCAGTACTTC.

In this sample, this clone turned up a few times. V gene TRBV10-3 combines with J gene TRBJ2-7; D unclear. V was shortened by 3 bases and J by 2 bases, with 8 bases between the two germline ends. CDR1 ENHRY and CDR2 SYGVKD come from the germline V gene. This CDR3 has 13 amino acids. CDR3: CAISDAFTYEQYF. The CDR3 DNA follows: TGTGCCATCAGTGACGCCTTTACCTACGAGCAGTACTTC.

This chain links TRBV4-1 with TRBJ2-7; D uncertain. There are 16 residues in the CDR3. The germline CDR1 and CDR2 sequences are MGHRA and YSYEKL. Trimming took off 4 bases at V and 0 bases at J, with 16 bases between the two ends. The CDR3 nucleotides read TGCGCCAGCAGCCCGGGTCAAGCACTGGGCTCCTACGAGCAGTACTTC. As protein: CASSPGQALGSYEQYF.

V is TRBV19 and J is TRBJ2-3, with 8 nucleotides matching TRBD2. J gave up 1 base and V 11 bases, and 17 bases lay outside the gene matches. This CDR3 comprises 17 residues. The germline V gene encodes CDR1 LNHDA and CDR2 SQIVND (reference sequence). CDR3 residues: CADLTGEREWRTDTQYF. CDR3 bases: TGTGCCGATCTTACCGGGGAGCGGGAGTGGCGCACAGATACGCAGTATTTT.

This clone has more than one count but fewer than ten. CDR3 protein: CASSFGSSYNEQFF. The CDR3 DNA follows: TGTGCCAGCAGCTTCGGGAGCTCCTACAATGAGCAGTTCTTC. The rearrangement joins TRBV9 to TRBJ2-1; a weak D match, TRBD2 (6 bases). The V end was cut by 4 bases, the J end by 0 bases, with 8 bases between. CDR3 length: 14 amino acids. From germline, CDR1 is SGDLS and CDR2 YYNGEE.

The rearrangement joins TRBV19 to TRBJ2-3; D uncertain. Germline V gene sequence: CDR1 LNHDA, CDR2 SQIVND (reference sequence). CDR3 length equals 14 residues. V was trimmed by 1 base and J by 3 bases, leaving 8 bases between them. CDR3 sequence: CASSIGPATDTQYF. The CDR3 DNA sequence: TGTGCCAGTAGTATAGGACCGGCGACAGATACGCAGTATTTT.